Sequencing of this TCR beta chain was carried out in a study of cytomegalovirus exposure and HLA in healthy donors. Germline V gene data show CDR1 as GTSNPN and CDR2 as SVGIG (reference sequence). The CDR3 length is 11 residues. Trimming stripped 4 bases from V and 7 bases from J, with 11 bases between. Assay used: immunoSEQ multiplex PCR; TCRdb lists only in-frame clones, some missing. The profile shows about 110,000 clones, about 92% of them singletons. The V and J genes are TRBV30 and TRBJ2-7; a possible D gene is TRBD2 (6 bases). Sequenced material: PBMCs. The clonotype originates from a young woman in good health and CMV-seronegative. The CDR3 nucleotides are TGTGCCTGGAAGCGGGTCAGGGAGCAGTACTTC. Its translation is CAWKRVREQYF. Using reference TRBV30 and TRBJ2-7 for the parts outside the CDR3, the full variable domain is SQTIHQWPATLVQPVGSPLSLECTVEGTSNPNLYWYRQAAGRGLQLLFYSVGIGQISSEVPQNLSASRPQDRQFILSSKKLLLSDSGFYLCAWKRVREQYFGPGTRLTVT.